These 17 T cell receptor beta chains originate from one sample sequenced in a study of blood T cell repertoires in COVID-19. The table came from immunoSEQ multiplex PCR; TCRdb's copy has only in-frame clones and leaves some out. The data contain around 87,000 clones, 70% to 90% of them singletons. Sequencing was carried out using peripheral blood. Receptor source: a man aged 50-60 years with acute or convalescent COVID-19.

This sequence joins TRBV2 and TRBJ1-6; no reliable D call. The V gene lost 7 bases and the J gene lost 7 bases, with 17 bases spanning the gap. The CDR3 runs 15 residues. Looked up from germline, CDR1 is SNHLY and CDR2 is FYNNEI. The CDR3 sequence: CASIGSDPRNSPLHF. CDR3 DNA sequence: TGTGCCAGCATTGGATCTGACCCGCGGAATTCACCCCTCCACTTT.

This clone was recorded only once. The chain has TRBV6-1 and TRBJ1-1; TRBD1 might be the D (5 bases). This CDR3 is 14 amino acids long. Germline V CDR1 and CDR2: MNHNS, SASEGT. Trimming stripped 1 base from V and 6 bases from J, with 12 bases between. In nucleotides, the CDR3 is TGTGCCAGCAGTGAAGGAGGTTGGGGGGCTGAAGCTTTCTTT. It specifies CASSEGGWGAEAFF.

Notes on this clone: A read error may produce the germline difference seen at one junction end. This chain joins TRBV7-7 and TRBJ2-1; 7 nucleotides agree with TRBD1. This CDR3 region has 15 residues. The V gene's germline CDR1 is SSHAT and CDR2 FNYEAQ (reference sequence). In DNA form, the CDR3 reads TGTGCTAGCAGCTTAACGACAGGGCCGGACAATGAGCAGTTCTTC. As protein: CASSLTTGPDNEQFF.

This chain links TRBV12-5 with TRBJ1-1; D perhaps matches TRBD1 (5 bases). The ends were cut back, 0 bases at V and 5 bases at J, with 13 bases in the middle. The CDR3 covers 15 residues. The germline V gene has CDR1 LGHNT and CDR2 FRNRAP. In DNA, the CDR3 is TGTGCTAGTGGTTTGGTATCCGGGGGGTCGACTGAAGCTTTCTTT. It encodes CASGLVSGGSTEAFF.

V gene TRBV2 combines with J gene TRBJ1-5, with 9 positions matching TRBD1. The junction had 14 bases not matched to a gene; V was cut back by 2 bases and J by 6 bases. This CDR3 region has 18 residues. CDR1 is SNHLY and CDR2 is FYNNEI in the germline V gene. DNA for the CDR3: TGTGCCAGCAGTGAATTGGACAGGGGCGTGGGAACCTGTCAGCCCCAGCATTTT. Its translation: CASSELDRGVGTCQPQHF.

This clone is a singleton in its sample. The chain is built from TRBV7-2 and TRBJ2-7; 10 positions agree with TRBD1. J lost 6 bases, V lost 5 bases, and 4 bases had no gene match. The CDR3 runs 13 residues. The germline V gene encodes CDR1 SGHTA and CDR2 FQGNSA. The CDR3 spells CASSRWTGGEQYV. The CDR3 DNA is TGTGCCAGCAGCCGATGGACAGGGGGCGAGCAGTACGTC.

The gene calls are TRBV5-1 and TRBJ2-3; 7 bases map to TRBD1. The CDR3 extends over 14 amino acids. The V gene's germline CDR1 is SGHRS and CDR2 YFSETQ. Germline trimming cut 2 bases from V and 6 bases from J; bases unmatched to any gene: 6. In DNA form, the CDR3 reads TGCGCCAGCAGCTTCGGGACAGTCATTGATACGCAGTATTTT. Its translation is CASSFGTVIDTQYF.

The chain combines TRBV7-8 with TRBJ2-7; the match to TRBD2 covers 13 bases. Germline assignment: CDR1 SGHVS and CDR2 FQNEAQ. V was clipped by 5 bases and J by 4 bases; unmatched bases: 11. This CDR3 is 17 amino acids long. CDR3 in DNA: TGTGCCAGCAGCCGAGCTTCCGGGACTAGCGGGGTTTACGAGCAGTACTTC. This gives the protein CASSRASGTSGVYEQYF.

The sample holds one count of this clone. The CDR3 DNA follows: TGCGCCAGCAGCTTGGTTGGACATATGAACACTGAAGCTTTCTTT. Amino acid sequence: CASSLVGHMNTEAFF. J is TRBJ1-1 and V is TRBV5-1; weak D call: TRBD1 (5 bases). This CDR3 is 15 amino acids long. In germline, CDR1 is SGHRS, CDR2 YFSETQ. V lost 0 bases to trimming and J lost 0 bases, with 9 bases between them. Together with reference TRBV5-1 and TRBJ1-1, the CDR3 gives the full variable domain: KAGVTQTPRYLIKTRGQQVTLSCSPISGHRSVSWYQQTPGQGLQFLFEYFSETQRNKGNFPGRFSGRQFSNSRSEMNVSTLELGDSALYLCASSLVGHMNTEAFFGQGTRLTVV.

The table lists this clone with a count of one. The V gene is TRBV3-1 (or the pseudogene TRBV3-2), the J gene TRBJ2-7; a possible D gene is TRBD1 (6 bases). The germline CDR1 and CDR2 sequences are LGHDT and YNNKEL (reference sequence). V was trimmed by 3 bases and J by 5 bases, leaving 17 bases between them. The CDR3 length is 15 residues. This CDR3 reads CASSQLKQGANEQYF. The CDR3 DNA is TGTGCCAGCAGCCAGCTTAAACAGGGAGCCAACGAGCAGTACTTC.

This sequence joins TRBV9 and TRBJ2-7; D might be TRBD2 (6 bases). V was pared by 4 bases and J by 4 bases, with 21 bases between. Germline V CDR1 and CDR2: SGDLS, YYNGEE. CDR3 length: 16 amino acids. DNA for the CDR3: TGTGCCAGCAGCTGGAGGGCGGTTTGGTGGGATTACGAGCAGTACTTC. It encodes CASSWRAVWWDYEQYF.

The chain joins TRBV6-5 to TRBJ1-1; no clear D gene. V gave up 6 bases and J gave up 2 bases, with 4 bases separating them. This CDR3 is 11 amino acids long. Germline lookup yields CDR1 MNHEY and CDR2 SVGAGI. The CDR3 protein is CASSRNTEAFF. The CDR3 bases are TGTGCCAGCAGCAGAAACACTGAAGCTTTCTTT.

This clone was observed a single time. The chain recombines TRBV27 with TRBJ2-2; no clear D. V lost 6 bases and J lost 0, with 5 bases in between. Germline V gene sequence: CDR1 MNHEY, CDR2 SMNVEV (reference sequence). The CDR3 sequence is 13 residues long. CDR3 in DNA: TGTGCCAGCAGGCCAGCGAACACCGGGGAGCTGTTTTTT. Its translation: CASRPANTGELFF.

This rearrangement joins TRBV2 to TRBJ2-1; the match to TRBD2 covers 9 bases. Losses at the gene ends were 7 bases for V and 4 bases for J; bases not matched to a gene: 5. Germline CDR1 is SNHLY and CDR2 is FYNNEI. CDR3 length: 14 amino acids. The CDR3 sequence: CASTLAGEYNEQFF. Written as DNA, the CDR3 is TGTGCCAGCACCTTAGCGGGGGAATACAATGAGCAGTTCTTC.

V usage is TRBV7-9 and J usage is TRBJ1-5; 11 bases line up with TRBD1. The V and J ends lost 5 bases and 8 bases, in that order; junction bases with no gene match: 8. This CDR3 has 15 amino acids. CDR1 is SEHNR and CDR2 is FQNEAQ in the germline V gene (reference sequence). The DNA of the CDR3 is TGTGCCAGCAGCCAGGACAGGGGGCCCCTCGAGCCCCAGCATTTT. Its protein is CASSQDRGPLEPQHF.

The CDR3 reads CASSSGSANTGELFF. The CDR3 coding sequence is TGTGCCAGCAGTTCTGGGAGCGCGAACACCGGGGAGCTGTTTTTT. V usage is TRBV28 and J usage is TRBJ2-2; D might be TRBD2 (5 bases). CDR3 length equals 15 residues. Germline loops: CDR1 MDHEN, CDR2 SYDVKM. V lost 4 bases, J lost 0 bases, and 9 bases lay in between.

The chain employs TRBV5-1 and TRBJ1-2; possibly TRBD1 for D (6 bases). Germline-derived CDR1 and CDR2 are SGHRS and YFSETQ. The CDR3 sequence is 11 residues long. V lost 6 bases, J lost 10 bases, and 13 bases lay in between. The DNA of the CDR3 is TGCGCCAGCATGGGGGACACCCTCTACACCTTC. This translates into CASMGDTLYTF.